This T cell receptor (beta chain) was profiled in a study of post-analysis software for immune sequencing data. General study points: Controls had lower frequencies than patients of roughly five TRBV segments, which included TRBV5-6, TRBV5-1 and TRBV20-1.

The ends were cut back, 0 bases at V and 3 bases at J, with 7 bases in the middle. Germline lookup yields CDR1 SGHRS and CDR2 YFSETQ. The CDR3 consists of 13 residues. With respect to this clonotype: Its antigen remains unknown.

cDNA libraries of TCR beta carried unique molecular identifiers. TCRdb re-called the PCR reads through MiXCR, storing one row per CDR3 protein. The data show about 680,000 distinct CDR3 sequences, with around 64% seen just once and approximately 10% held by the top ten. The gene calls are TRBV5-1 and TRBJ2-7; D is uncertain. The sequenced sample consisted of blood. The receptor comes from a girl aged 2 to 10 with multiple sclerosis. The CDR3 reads CASSLVMDYEQYF. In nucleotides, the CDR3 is TGCGCCAGCAGCTTGGTAATGGACTACGAGCAGTACTTC.